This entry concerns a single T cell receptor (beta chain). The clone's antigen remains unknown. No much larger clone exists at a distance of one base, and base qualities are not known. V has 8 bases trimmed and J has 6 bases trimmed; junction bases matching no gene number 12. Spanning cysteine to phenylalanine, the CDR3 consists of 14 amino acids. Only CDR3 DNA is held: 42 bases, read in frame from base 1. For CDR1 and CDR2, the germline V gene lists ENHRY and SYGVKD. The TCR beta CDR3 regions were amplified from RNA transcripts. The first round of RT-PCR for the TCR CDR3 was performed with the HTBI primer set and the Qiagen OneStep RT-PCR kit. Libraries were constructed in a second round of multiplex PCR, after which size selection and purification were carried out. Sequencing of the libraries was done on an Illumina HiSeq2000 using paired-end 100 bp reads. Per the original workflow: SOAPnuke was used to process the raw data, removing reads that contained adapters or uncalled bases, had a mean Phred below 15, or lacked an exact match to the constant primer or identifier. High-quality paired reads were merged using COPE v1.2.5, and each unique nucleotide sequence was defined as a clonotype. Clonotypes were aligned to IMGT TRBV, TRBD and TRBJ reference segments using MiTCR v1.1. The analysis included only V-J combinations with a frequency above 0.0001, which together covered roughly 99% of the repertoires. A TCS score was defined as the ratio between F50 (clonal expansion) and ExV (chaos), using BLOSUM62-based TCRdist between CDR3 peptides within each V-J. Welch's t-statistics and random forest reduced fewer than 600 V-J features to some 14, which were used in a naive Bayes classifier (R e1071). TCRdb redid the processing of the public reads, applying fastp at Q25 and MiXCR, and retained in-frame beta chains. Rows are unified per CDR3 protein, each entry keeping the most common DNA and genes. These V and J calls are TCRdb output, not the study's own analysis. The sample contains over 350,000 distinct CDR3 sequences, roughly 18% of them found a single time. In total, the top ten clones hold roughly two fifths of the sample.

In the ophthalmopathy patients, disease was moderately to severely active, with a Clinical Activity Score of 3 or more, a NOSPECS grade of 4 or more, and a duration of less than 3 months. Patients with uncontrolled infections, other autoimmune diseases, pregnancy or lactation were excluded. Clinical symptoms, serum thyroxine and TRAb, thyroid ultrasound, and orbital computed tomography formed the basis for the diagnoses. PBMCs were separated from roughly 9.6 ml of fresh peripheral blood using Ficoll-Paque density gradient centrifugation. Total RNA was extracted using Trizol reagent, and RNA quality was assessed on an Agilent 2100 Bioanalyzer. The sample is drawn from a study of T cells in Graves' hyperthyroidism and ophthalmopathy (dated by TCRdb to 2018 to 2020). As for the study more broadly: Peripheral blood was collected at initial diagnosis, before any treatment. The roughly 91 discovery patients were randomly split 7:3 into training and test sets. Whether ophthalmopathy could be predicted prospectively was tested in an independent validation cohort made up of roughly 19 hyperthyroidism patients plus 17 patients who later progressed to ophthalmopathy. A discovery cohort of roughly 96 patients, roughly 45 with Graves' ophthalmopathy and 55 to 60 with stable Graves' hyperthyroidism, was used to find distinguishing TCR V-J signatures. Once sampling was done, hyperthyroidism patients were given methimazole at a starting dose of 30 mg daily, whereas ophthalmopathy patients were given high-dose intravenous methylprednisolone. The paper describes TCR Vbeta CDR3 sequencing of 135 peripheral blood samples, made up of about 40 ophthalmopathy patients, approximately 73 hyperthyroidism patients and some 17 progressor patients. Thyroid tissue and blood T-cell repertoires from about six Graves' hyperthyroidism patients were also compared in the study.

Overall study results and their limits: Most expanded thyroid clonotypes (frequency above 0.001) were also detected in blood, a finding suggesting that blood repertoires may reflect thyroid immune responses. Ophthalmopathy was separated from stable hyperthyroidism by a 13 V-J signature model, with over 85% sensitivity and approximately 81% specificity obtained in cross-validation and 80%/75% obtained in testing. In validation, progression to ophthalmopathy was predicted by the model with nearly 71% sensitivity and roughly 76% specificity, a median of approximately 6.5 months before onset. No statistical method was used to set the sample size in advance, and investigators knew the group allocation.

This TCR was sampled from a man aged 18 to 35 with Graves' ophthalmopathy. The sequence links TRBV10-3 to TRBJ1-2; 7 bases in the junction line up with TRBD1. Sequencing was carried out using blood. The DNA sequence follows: TGTGCCATCTTGGGAGGGGGCGCGATCGATGGCTACACCTTC. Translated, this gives CAILGGGAIDGYTF.